This entry lists 7 T cell receptor beta chains sequenced from one sample in a study of blood T cell repertoires in COVID-19. The data were produced by immunoSEQ multiplex PCR, yet TCRdb's version contains in-frame clones alone and is incomplete. Among under 150,000 clones listed, around four fifths were seen once. The specimen was peripheral blood. The receptors stem from a middle-aged man with active or convalescent COVID-19.

The chain recombines TRBV5-1 with TRBJ1-5; 9 bases agree with TRBD1. The CDR3 covers 15 residues. Trimming cost V 0 bases and J 5 bases; bases outside gene matches: 3. Germline assignment: CDR1 SGHRS and CDR2 YFSETQ. The DNA of the CDR3 is TGCGCCAGCAGCTTGGGGGGACAGGGTGATCAGCCCCAGCATTTT. Translating gives CASSLGGQGDQPQHF.

The CDR3 loop is CAWSSDRGYNEQFF. In nucleotides, the CDR3 is TGTGCCTGGAGTTCGGACAGGGGGTACAATGAGCAGTTCTTC. The chain couples TRBV30 to TRBJ2-1, with 10 bases matching TRBD1. CDR3 length: 14 amino acids. V gave up 2 bases and J gave up 4 bases; unmatched junction bases: 2. Germline CDR1 is GTSNPN and CDR2 is SVGIG (reference sequence).

The chain uses TRBV11-2 and TRBJ1-2; TRBD1 matches at 7 bases. This CDR3 contains 15 residues. The germline V gene has CDR1 SGHAT and CDR2 FQNNGV. Trimming cost V 5 bases and J 0 bases; bases outside gene matches: 6. In DNA, the CDR3 is TGTGCCAGCAGCGCAGGGGGACTAGCTAACTATGGCTACACCTTC. It codes for CASSAGGLANYGYTF.

V gene TRBV9 combines with J gene TRBJ2-7; D is possibly TRBD1 (5 bases). This CDR3 region has 15 residues. V lost 0 bases, J lost 0 bases, and 10 bases lay in between. CDR1 and CDR2 (germline): SGDLS, YYNGEE. CDR3 residues: CASSVGDRYSYEQYF. The DNA of the CDR3 is TGTGCCAGCAGCGTAGGAGACAGATACTCCTACGAGCAGTACTTC.

The chain recombines TRBV2 with TRBJ2-1; TRBD2 agrees at 10 bases. J was trimmed by 9 bases and V by 9 bases; bases with no gene match: 5. The CDR3 length is 12 residues. Germline V CDR1 and CDR2: SNHLY, FYNNEI. CDR3 sequence (DNA): TGTGCCAGGGCTAGCGGGGGAGGTGAGCAGTTCTTC. It specifies CARASGGGEQFF.

The V call is TRBV25-1, the J call TRBJ2-1; TRBD2 agrees at 11 bases. Losses at the gene ends were 1 base for V and 2 bases for J; bases not matched to a gene: 1. The CDR3 contains 16 residues. Germline loops: CDR1 MGHDK, CDR2 SYGVNS. CDR3 DNA: TGTGCCAGCAGTGAATCTAGCGGGGGGCCCTACAATGAGCAGTTCTTC. It yields the protein CASSESSGGPYNEQFF.

The chain employs TRBV5-1 and TRBJ1-4, with a weak D call TRBD1 (5 bases). Looked up from germline, CDR1 is SGHRS and CDR2 is YFSETQ. CDR3 length: 15 residues. V lost 2 bases and J lost 6, with 14 bases in between. The CDR3 protein is CASSFQGIVDEKLFF. CDR3 sequence (DNA): TGCGCCAGCAGCTTCCAGGGAATTGTGGATGAAAAACTGTTTTTT.